A single sample gave rise to the 20 T cell receptor beta chains below, sequenced in a study of T cells in localized non-small cell lung cancer. Here immunoSEQ multiplex PCR was the method, and the copy in TCRdb shows in-frame clones only, minus some. This sample yields 20,000 to 25,000 clones, of which 65% to 85% are seen a single time; about 2.3% belongs to the top ten. The sequences come from peripheral blood, collected before any cancer treatment. Receptor source: a man aged 35-75 years with stage I lung adenocarcinoma.

This sequence joins TRBV6-1 and TRBJ1-2, with TRBD1 matching 9 bases. The V segment lost 0 bases and the J segment 7 bases; nucleotides outside the gene matches: 3. Germline V CDR1 and CDR2: MNHNS, SASEGT. The CDR3 sequence is 14 residues long. The CDR3 coding sequence is TGTGCCAGCAGTGAAGCGGGACAGGGTCGTGGCTACACCTTC. This encodes CASSEAGQGRGYTF.

The V gene is TRBV27, the J gene TRBJ1-1; maybe TRBD1 (5 bases). Germline CDR1 is MNHEY and CDR2 is SMNVEV (reference sequence). The CDR3 sequence is 15 residues long. V lost 3 bases, J lost 0 bases, and 11 bases lay in between. The CDR3 DNA reads TGTGCCAGCAGTTTCGGACAAACCATGAACACTGAAGCTTTCTTT. Its protein product is CASSFGQTMNTEAFF.

V and J are TRBV10-2 and TRBJ2-7, with TRBD2 identical over 15 bases. The V gene end was trimmed by 6 bases and the J gene end by 7 bases; junction bases not matched to a gene: 7. Per germline, CDR1 WSHSY and CDR2 SAAADI. The CDR3 contains 15 residues. Here the CDR3 reads CASSGRTSGRGEQYF. The DNA of the CDR3 is TGCGCCAGCAGCGGAAGGACTAGCGGGAGGGGGGAGCAGTACTTC.

This clone was seen a handful of times. The chain is built from TRBV11-2 and TRBJ2-3; unclear D gene. The V gene's germline CDR1 is SGHAT and CDR2 FQNNGV. CDR3 size: 17 residues. Trimming shortened V by 2 bases and J by 2 bases, and 17 bases separated the two germline ends. The CDR3 region is CASSLSPNPGHTDTQYF. CDR3 coding DNA: TGTGCCAGCAGCTTAAGTCCGAACCCCGGCCACACAGATACGCAGTATTTT.

The rearrangement links TRBV29-1 to TRBJ1-3; 8 positions match TRBD1. The trim removed 4 bases at V and 0 bases at J, leaving 2 bases unmatched. This CDR3 contains 14 residues. CDR1 SQVTM and CDR2 ANQGSEA come from the germline V gene. CDR3 in amino acids: CSVAGGDSGNTIYF. The CDR3 DNA follows: TGCAGCGTTGCAGGGGGCGACTCTGGAAACACCATATATTTT.

About this clone itself: One end of the junction does not line up with germline, which may come from a read error. J is TRBJ2-6 and V is TRBV6-5; D not certain. The CDR3 length is 15 residues. CDR1 MNHEY and CDR2 SVGAGI come from the germline V gene. The CDR3 spells CASGYFGPGANVLTF. CDR3 nucleotides: TGTGCCAGCGGTTACTTCGGGCCTGGGGCCAACGTCCTGACTTTC.

This clone turned up a few times. The gene calls are TRBV5-4 and TRBJ2-7, with TRBD1 matching 9 bases. Per germline, CDR1 SGHNT and CDR2 YYREEE (reference sequence). This CDR3 has 16 amino acids. V lost 4 bases and J lost 5; bases outside the gene matches: 13. The DNA of the CDR3 is TGTGCCAGCAGCAAATCGGGGACAGGGTATTTCCACGAGCAGTACTTC. This gives the protein CASSKSGTGYFHEQYF.

The rearrangement joins TRBV7-7 to TRBJ2-2; tentatively, D is TRBD1 (5 bases). From germline, CDR1 is SSHAT and CDR2 FNYEAQ (reference sequence). CDR3 size: 14 residues. Trimming stripped 5 bases from V and 1 base from J, with 8 bases between. CDR3: CASSIGQNTGELFF. The CDR3, as DNA: TGTGCCAGCAGCATTGGACAGAACACCGGGGAGCTGTTTTTT.

This chain links TRBV4-2 with TRBJ2-1; TRBD1 agrees at 7 bases. This CDR3 region has 15 residues. Germline V gives CDR1 LGHNA, CDR2 YNFKEQ. With 0 bases clipped from V and 2 bases from J, the junction kept 1 base outside the gene matches. In nucleotides, the CDR3 is TGTGCCAGCAGCCAAGAACAGGGGACCTACAATGAGCAGTTCTTC. It yields the protein CASSQEQGTYNEQFF.

This clone has a handful of counts. The chain combines TRBV29-1 with TRBJ2-1; TRBD2 aligns across 10 bases. Germline V gene sequence: CDR1 SQVTM, CDR2 ANQGSEA. With V trimmed by 7 bases and J by 8 bases, 11 bases remained unmatched. This CDR3 region has 14 residues. The CDR3 loop is CSALAGGPLHEQFF. Here the CDR3 DNA reads TGCAGCGCCTTAGCGGGAGGACCCCTCCATGAGCAGTTCTTC.

This clone was recorded a few times. The chain recombines TRBV5-6 with TRBJ2-7; 7 positions agree with TRBD1. Germline CDR1 is SGHDT and CDR2 is YYEEEE. The CDR3 spans 14 residues. The V and J ends lost 5 bases and 0 bases, in that order; junction bases with no gene match: 5. The CDR3 loop is CASRRTGSSYEQYF. DNA of the CDR3: TGTGCCAGCAGAAGGACAGGCAGCTCCTACGAGCAGTACTTC.

This rearrangement joins TRBV5-1 to TRBJ2-5, with D perhaps TRBD2 (6 bases). This CDR3 spans 15 amino acids. The germline gives CDR1 SGHRS, CDR2 YFSETQ. V lost 0 bases and J 5 bases, leaving 14 bases between the germline ends. The CDR3, as DNA: TGCGCCAGCAGCTTGGCGGGGGAGAGGTGGGAGACCCAGTACTTC. Its protein is CASSLAGERWETQYF.

This clone was seen once. The gene calls are TRBV19 and TRBJ2-3, with TRBD2 matching over 12 bases. Losses at the gene ends were 3 bases for V and 1 base for J; bases not matched to a gene: 2. The CDR3 spans 16 residues. Germline V gene data show CDR1 as LNHDA and CDR2 as SQIVND (reference sequence). The CDR3 DNA reads as TGTGCCAGTAGTATCGGACTAGCGGGGCGCACAGATACGCAGTATTTT. Its protein is CASSIGLAGRTDTQYF. The variable domain in full, with the rest retrieved from reference TRBV19 and TRBJ2-3, is DGGITQSPKYLFRKEGQNVTLSCEQNLNHDAMYWYRQDPGQGLRLIYYSQIVNDFQKGDIAEGYSVSREKKESFPLTVTSAQKNPTAFYLCASSIGLAGRTDTQYFGPGTRLTVL.

This clone showed up just a few times. This chain links TRBV19 with TRBJ1-3; unclear D gene. Trimming stripped 3 bases from V and 8 bases from J, with 14 bases between. Germline CDR1 is LNHDA and CDR2 is SQIVND (reference sequence). The CDR3 consists of 14 residues. This chain's CDR3 is CASSIHTLSDTIYF. For the CDR3, the DNA is TGTGCCAGTAGTATTCACACACTTTCGGACACCATATATTTT.

DNA for the CDR3: TGTGCCAGCAGCGCAAGCCGCCCAGGGAACGACAATGAGCAGTTCTTC. As protein: CASSASRPGNDNEQFF. This rearrangement joins TRBV7-3 to TRBJ2-1; perhaps TRBD1 as D (5 bases). The CDR3 spans 16 residues. Trimming took off 5 bases at V and 5 bases at J, with 19 bases between the two ends. Germline CDR1 SGHTA, CDR2 FQGTGA.

There are a few counts of this clone. V is TRBV5-1 and J is TRBJ1-2; weak D call: TRBD1 (5 bases). CDR1 is SGHRS and CDR2 is YFSETQ in the germline V gene. The length of the CDR3 is 12 residues. The V end lost 4 bases, the J end lost 6 bases, and 10 bases lay between the germline ends. The CDR3: CASSPDSDGYTF. The CDR3 DNA reads as TGCGCCAGCAGCCCAGACAGTGATGGCTACACCTTC.

Comment on this clone: Germline is not matched at one junction end, which may reflect a read error. This chain links TRBV4-3 with TRBJ1-4; D call uncertain. This CDR3 comprises 13 residues. Germline CDR1 is LGHNA and CDR2 is YSLEER. CDR3: CASSQELLGRMRF. The CDR3 DNA reads as TGCGCCAGCAGCCAAGAACTTTTGGGCCGAATGCGTTTT.

CDR3 sequence reads: CSVERARNEQFF. As DNA, the CDR3 is TGCAGCGTTGAACGTGCGAGGAATGAGCAGTTCTTC. The chain has TRBV29-1 and TRBJ2-1, with D uncertain. This CDR3 is 12 amino acids long. Germline V gene lookup returns CDR1 SQVTM and CDR2 ANQGSEA. The V end was cut by 2 bases, the J end by 7 bases, with 9 bases between.

CDR3 loop: CASSTLAGFSGANVLTF. CDR3 DNA sequence: TGTGCCAGCAGCACTTTAGCGGGATTCTCTGGGGCCAACGTCCTGACTTTC. The rearrangement uses TRBV7-8 and TRBJ2-6, with TRBD2 identical over 8 bases. Losses at the gene ends were 5 bases for V and 0 bases for J; bases not matched to a gene: 6. The CDR3 runs to 17 residues. CDR1 SGHVS and CDR2 FQNEAQ come from the germline V gene.

This chain connects TRBV11-2 to TRBJ2-7; 8 nucleotides align to TRBD2. V lost 5 bases to trimming and J lost 4 bases; unmatched junction nucleotides: 10. Germline V lookup: CDR1 SGHAT, CDR2 FQNNGV. The CDR3 length is 15 residues. CDR3 region: CASSTTSGTPYEQYF. Written as DNA, the CDR3 is TGTGCCAGCAGCACAACTAGCGGCACCCCGTACGAGCAGTACTTC.